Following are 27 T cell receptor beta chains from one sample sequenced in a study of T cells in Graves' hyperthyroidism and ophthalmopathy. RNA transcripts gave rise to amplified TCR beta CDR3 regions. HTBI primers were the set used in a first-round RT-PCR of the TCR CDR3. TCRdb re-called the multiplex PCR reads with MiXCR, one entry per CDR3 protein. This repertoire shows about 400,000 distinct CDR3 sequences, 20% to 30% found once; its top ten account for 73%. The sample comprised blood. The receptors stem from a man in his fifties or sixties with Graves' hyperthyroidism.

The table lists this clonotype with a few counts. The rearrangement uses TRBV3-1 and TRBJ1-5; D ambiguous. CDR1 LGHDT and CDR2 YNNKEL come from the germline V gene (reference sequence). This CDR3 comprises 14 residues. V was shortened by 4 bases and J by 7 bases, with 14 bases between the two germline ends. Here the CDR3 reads CASSRASAGQPQHF. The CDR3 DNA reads TGTGCCAGCAGCCGAGCCTCCGCCGGGCAGCCCCAGCATTTT.

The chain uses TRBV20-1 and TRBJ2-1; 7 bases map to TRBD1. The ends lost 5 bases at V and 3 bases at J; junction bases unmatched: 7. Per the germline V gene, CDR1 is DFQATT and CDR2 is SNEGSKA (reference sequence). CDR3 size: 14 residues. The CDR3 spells CSAADRRRYNEQFF. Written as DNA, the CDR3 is TGCAGTGCTGCGGACAGGCGCCGCTACAATGAGCAGTTCTTC.

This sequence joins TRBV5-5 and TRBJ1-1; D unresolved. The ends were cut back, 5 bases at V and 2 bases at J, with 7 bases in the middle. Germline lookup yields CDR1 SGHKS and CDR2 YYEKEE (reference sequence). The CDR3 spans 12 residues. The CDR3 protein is CASRYENTEAFF. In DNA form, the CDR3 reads TGTGCCAGCAGATACGAAAACACTGAAGCTTTCTTT.

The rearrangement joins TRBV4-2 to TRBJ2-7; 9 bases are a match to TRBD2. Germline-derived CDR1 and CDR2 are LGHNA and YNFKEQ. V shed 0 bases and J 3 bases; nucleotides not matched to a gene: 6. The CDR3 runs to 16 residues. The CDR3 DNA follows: TGTGCCAGCAGCCAAGATGCGCTAGCGGGGTTCTACGAGCAGTACTTC. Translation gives CASSQDALAGFYEQYF.

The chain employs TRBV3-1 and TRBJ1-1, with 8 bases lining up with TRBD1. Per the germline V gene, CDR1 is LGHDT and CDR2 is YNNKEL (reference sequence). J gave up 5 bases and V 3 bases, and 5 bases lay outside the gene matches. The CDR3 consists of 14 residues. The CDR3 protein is CASSQGQGATEAFF. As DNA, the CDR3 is TGTGCCAGCAGCCAGGGGCAGGGGGCAACTGAAGCTTTCTTT.

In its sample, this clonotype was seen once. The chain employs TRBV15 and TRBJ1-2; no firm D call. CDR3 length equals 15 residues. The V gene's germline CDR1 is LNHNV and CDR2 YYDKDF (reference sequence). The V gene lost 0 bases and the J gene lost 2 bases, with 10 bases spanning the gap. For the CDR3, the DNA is TGTGCCACCAGCAGAGATTTAACGGTGAACTATGGCTACACCTTC. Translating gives CATSRDLTVNYGYTF.

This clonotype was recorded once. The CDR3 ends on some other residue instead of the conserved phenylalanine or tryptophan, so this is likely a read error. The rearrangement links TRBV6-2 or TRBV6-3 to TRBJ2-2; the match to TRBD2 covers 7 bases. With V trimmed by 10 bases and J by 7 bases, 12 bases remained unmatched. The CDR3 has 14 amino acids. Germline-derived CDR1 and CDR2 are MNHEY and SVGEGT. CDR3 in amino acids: CAIRSGTPDGELFS. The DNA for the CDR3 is TGTGCCATCAGAAGCGGGACCCCTGACGGGGAGCTGTTTTCT.

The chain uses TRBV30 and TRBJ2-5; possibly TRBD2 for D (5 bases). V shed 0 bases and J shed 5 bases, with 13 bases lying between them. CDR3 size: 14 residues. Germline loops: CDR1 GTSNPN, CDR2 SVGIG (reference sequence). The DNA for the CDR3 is TGTGCCTGGAGTGTACTCGGGGTCGGGGAGACCCAGTACTTC. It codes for CAWSVLGVGETQYF.

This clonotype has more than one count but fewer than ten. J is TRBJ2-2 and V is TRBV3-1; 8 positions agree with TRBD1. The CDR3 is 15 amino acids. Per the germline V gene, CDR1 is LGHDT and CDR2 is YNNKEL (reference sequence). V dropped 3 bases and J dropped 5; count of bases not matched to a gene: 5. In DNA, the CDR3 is TGTGCCAGCAGCCACAGGGGGCGACGGACCGGGGAGCTGTTTTTT. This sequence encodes CASSHRGRRTGELFF.

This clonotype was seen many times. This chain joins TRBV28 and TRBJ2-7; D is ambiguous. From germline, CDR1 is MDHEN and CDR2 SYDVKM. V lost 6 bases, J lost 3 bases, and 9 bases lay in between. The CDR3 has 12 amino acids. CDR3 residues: CASRGRYYEQYF. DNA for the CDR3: TGTGCCAGCAGAGGACGGTACTACGAGCAGTACTTC.

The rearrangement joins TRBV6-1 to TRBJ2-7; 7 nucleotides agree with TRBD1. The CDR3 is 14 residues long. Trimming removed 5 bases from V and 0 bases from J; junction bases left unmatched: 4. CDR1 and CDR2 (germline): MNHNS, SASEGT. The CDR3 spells CASSSTGASYEQYF. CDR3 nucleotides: TGTGCCAGCAGTTCTACAGGGGCCTCCTACGAGCAGTACTTC.

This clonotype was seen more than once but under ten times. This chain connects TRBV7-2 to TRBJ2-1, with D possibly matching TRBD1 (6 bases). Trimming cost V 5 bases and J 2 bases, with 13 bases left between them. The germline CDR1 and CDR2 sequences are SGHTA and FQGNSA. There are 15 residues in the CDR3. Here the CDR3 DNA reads TGTGCCAGCAGCCCGGACAGAGAAACCTACAATGAGCAGTTCTTC. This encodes CASSPDRETYNEQFF.

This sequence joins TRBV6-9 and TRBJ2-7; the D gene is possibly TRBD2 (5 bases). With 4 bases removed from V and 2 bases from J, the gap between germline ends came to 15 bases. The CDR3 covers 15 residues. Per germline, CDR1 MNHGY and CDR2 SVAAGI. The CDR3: CASSSGPAGAYEQYF. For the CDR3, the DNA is TGTGCCAGCAGTTCCGGACCTGCCGGGGCCTACGAGCAGTACTTC.

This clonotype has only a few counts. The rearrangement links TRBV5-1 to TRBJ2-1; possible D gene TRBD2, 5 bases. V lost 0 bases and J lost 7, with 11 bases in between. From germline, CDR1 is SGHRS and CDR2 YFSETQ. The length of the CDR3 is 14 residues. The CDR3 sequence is CASSLVVAGNEQFF. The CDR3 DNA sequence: TGCGCCAGCAGCTTGGTGGTCGCGGGTAATGAGCAGTTCTTC.

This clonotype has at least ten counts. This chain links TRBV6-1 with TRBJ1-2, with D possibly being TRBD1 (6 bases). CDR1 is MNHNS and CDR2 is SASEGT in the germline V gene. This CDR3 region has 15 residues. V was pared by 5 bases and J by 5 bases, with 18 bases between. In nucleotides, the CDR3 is TGTGCCAGCAGTACCTCCCCGGGCAGGGGATATGGCTACACCTTC. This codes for CASSTSPGRGYGYTF.

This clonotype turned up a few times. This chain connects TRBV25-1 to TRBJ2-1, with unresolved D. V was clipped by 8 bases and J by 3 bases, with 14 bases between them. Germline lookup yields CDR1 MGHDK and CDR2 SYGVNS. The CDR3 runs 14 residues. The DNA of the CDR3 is TGTGCCAGCCGAAGACAAGCCGGCTACAATGAGCAGTTCTTC. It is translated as CASRRQAGYNEQFF.

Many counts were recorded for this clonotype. CDR3 bases: TGCGCCAGCAGCTTGGGAGCCCTGAGAGGGAACACTGAAGCTTTCTTT. Its protein product is CASSLGALRGNTEAFF. The chain joins TRBV5-1 to TRBJ1-1; D not resolved. The CDR3 length is 16 residues. Germline CDR1 and CDR2: SGHRS and YFSETQ. V gave up 0 bases and J gave up 1 base, with 13 bases separating them.

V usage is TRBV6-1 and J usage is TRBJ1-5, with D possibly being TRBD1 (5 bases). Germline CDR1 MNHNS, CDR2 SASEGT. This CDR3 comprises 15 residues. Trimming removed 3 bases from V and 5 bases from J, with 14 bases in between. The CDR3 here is CASSDGFGAYQPQHF. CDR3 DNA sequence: TGTGCCAGCAGTGACGGCTTTGGGGCCTATCAGCCCCAGCATTTT.

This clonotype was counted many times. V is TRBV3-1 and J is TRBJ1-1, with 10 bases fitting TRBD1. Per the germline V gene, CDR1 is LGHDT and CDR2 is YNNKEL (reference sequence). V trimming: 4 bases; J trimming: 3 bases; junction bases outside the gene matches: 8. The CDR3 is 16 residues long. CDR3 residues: CASSLRQGARDTEAFF. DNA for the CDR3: TGTGCCAGCAGCCTTCGACAGGGGGCTAGGGACACTGAAGCTTTCTTT.

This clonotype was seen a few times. The CDR3 protein is CASGLLGLTYNEQFF. For the CDR3, the DNA is TGTGCTAGTGGTTTGTTGGGTCTAACCTACAATGAGCAGTTCTTC. This chain connects TRBV12-5 to TRBJ2-1; D not resolved. The germline V gene encodes CDR1 LGHNT and CDR2 FRNRAP. There are 15 residues in the CDR3. V shed 2 bases and J shed 2 bases, with 10 bases lying between them.

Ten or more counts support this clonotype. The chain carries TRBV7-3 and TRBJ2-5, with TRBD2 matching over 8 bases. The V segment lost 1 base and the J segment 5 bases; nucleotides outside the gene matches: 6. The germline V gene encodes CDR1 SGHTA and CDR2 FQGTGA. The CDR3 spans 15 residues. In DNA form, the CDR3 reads TGTGCCAGCAGCTTAAGAAGCGGGAGTAGGGAGACCCAGTACTTC. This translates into CASSLRSGSRETQYF.

For the CDR3, the DNA is TGTGCCAGCAGCTTAGCGAGCCTTAGCGGGAGATCCAATGAGCAGTTCTTC. This codes for CASSLASLSGRSNEQFF. The chain recombines TRBV7-8 with TRBJ2-1; 9 nucleotides agree with TRBD2. Germline V gene sequence: CDR1 SGHVS, CDR2 FQNEAQ. The CDR3 totals 17 residues. The J segment lost 6 bases and the V segment lost 0 bases, leaving 9 bases of the junction unmatched.

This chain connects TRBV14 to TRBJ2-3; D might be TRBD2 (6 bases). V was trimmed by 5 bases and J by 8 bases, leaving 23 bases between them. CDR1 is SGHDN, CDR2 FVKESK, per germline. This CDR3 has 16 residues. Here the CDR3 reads CASSEQVGGVFGTQYF. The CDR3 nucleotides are TGTGCCAGCAGCGAGCAAGTGGGAGGAGTTTTTGGTACGCAGTATTTT.

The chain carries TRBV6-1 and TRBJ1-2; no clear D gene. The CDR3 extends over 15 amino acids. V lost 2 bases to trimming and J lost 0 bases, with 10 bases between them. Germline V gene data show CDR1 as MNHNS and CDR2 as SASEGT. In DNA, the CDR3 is TGTGCCAGCAGTGAACAGGCCGGAGCTAACTATGGCTACACCTTC. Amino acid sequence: CASSEQAGANYGYTF.

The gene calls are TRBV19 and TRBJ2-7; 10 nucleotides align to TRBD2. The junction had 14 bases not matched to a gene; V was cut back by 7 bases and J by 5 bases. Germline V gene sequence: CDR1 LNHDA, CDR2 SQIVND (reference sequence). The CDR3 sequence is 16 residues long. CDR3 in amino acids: CASKASGSLAANEQYF. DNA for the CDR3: TGTGCCAGTAAGGCTAGCGGGAGCCTAGCCGCTAACGAGCAGTACTTC.

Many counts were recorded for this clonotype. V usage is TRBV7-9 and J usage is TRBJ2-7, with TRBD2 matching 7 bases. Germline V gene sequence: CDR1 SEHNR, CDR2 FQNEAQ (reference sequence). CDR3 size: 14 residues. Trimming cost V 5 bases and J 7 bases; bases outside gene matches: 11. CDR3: CASSPPTSAREQYF. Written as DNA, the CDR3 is TGTGCCAGCAGCCCACCAACTAGCGCTCGGGAGCAGTACTTC.

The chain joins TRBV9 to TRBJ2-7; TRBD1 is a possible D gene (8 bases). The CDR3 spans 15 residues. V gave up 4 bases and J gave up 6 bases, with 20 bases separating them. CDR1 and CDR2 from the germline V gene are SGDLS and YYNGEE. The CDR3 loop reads CASSLGQGGEAEQYF. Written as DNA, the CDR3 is TGTGCCAGCAGCCTCGGACAGGGAGGGGAGGCCGAGCAGTACTTC. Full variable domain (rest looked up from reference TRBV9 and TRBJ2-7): DSGVTQTPKHLITATGQRVTLRCSPRSGDLSVYWYQQSLDQGLQFLIQYYNGEERAKGNILERFSAQQFPDLHSELNLSSLELGDSALYFCASSLGQGGEAEQYFGPGTRLTVT.